The rows below give T cell receptor beta chains drawn from one sample of a study of tumor-infiltrating lymphocytes in glioblastoma multiforme. TCRdb reanalysed the multiplex PCR reads using MiXCR and keeps one entry per CDR3 protein. The sample has almost 15,000 distinct CDR3 sequences; 65% to 80% are singletons. Sequenced material: brain tumor tissue. The source of these receptors is a male donor with glioblastoma. Both conserved end residues are part of each CDR3. The D gene is left open where the match is weak. Only some rows state a clone size, as once, few, many or a class for expanded clones.

v_call	j_call	clone_size	d_call	cdr3_aa	cdr3_nt
TRBV19	TRBJ1-5	many	.	CASSIGAQGRQPQHF	TGTGCCAGTAGTATCGGGGCACAGGGCCGTCAGCCCCAGCATTTT
TRBV11-2	TRBJ2-1	.	.	CASSLDLTPAGQFF	TGTGCCAGCAGCTTAGATCTTACCCCAGCGGGGCAGTTCTTC
TRBV11-2	TRBJ2-1	.	.	CASSLVREQFF	TGTGCCAGCAGCTTGGTGCGGGAGCAGTTCTTC
TRBV6-6	TRBJ1-1	.	TRBD1	CASSDIGTGGRNTEAFF	TGTGCCAGCAGTGATATCGGGACAGGGGGTCGGAACACTGAAGCTTTCTTT
TRBV11-2	TRBJ2-1	.	.	CASSPGQYNEQFF	TGTGCCAGCAGCCCAGGACAGTACAATGAGCAGTTCTTC
TRBV11-2	TRBJ2-2	many	.	CAGEDNTGELFF	TGTGCAGGGGAGGATAACACCGGGGAGCTGTTTTTT
TRBV11-1	TRBJ2-3	.	.	CASSPSTDTQYF	TGTGCCAGCAGCCCCAGCACAGATACGCAGTATTTT
TRBV12-5	TRBJ2-3	medium-sized	TRBD1	CASGLGTGVADTQYF	TGTGCTAGTGGTTTGGGGACAGGGGTAGCAGATACGCAGTATTTT
TRBV20-1	TRBJ2-5	few	TRBD2	CSARSRTSKETQYF	TGCAGTGCTAGATCTCGGACTAGCAAAGAGACCCAGTACTTC
TRBV6-1	TRBJ2-7	.	.	CASSEEDIATYEQYF	TGTGCCAGCAGTGAAGAGGACATAGCGACCTACGAGCAGTACTTC
TRBV6-2/TRBV6-3	TRBJ2-4	.	.	CASGRNIQYF	TGTGCCAGTGGTCGAAACATTCAGTACTTC
TRBV12-3/TRBV12-4	TRBJ2-7	.	TRBD1	CASNTRTGSYEQYF	TGTGCCAGTAACACCCGGACAGGCTCCTACGAGCAGTACTTC
TRBV6-5	TRBJ2-1	few	.	CASSYSTPSEQFF	TGTGCCAGCAGTTACTCGACCCCGAGTGAGCAGTTCTTC
TRBV10-3	TRBJ2-2	.	.	CAINPGHANTGELFF	TGTGCCATCAACCCGGGACACGCGAACACCGGGGAGCTGTTTTTT
TRBV29-1	TRBJ2-3	.	TRBD1	CSVVQDRSTDTQYF	TGCAGCGTTGTACAGGACAGGAGCACAGATACGCAGTATTTT
TRBV10-2	TRBJ2-5	once	.	CASSRSSRVETQYF	TGCGCCAGCAGTAGGAGCAGTAGGGTGGAGACCCAGTACTTC
TRBV4-1	TRBJ1-1	.	.	CANGREISTEAFF	TGCGCCAACGGCCGAGAGATTTCGACTGAAGCTTTCTTT
TRBV6-5	TRBJ1-6	.	.	CASSRDTIYNSPLHF	TGTGCCAGCAGCCGGGACACAATCTATAATTCACCCCTCCACTTC
TRBV29-1	TRBJ2-2	once	.	CSVYGETGELFF	TGCAGCGTTTATGGGGAAACCGGGGAGCTGTTTTTT
TRBV7-9	TRBJ2-1	.	TRBD1	CASTAGDRVSLF	TGTGCCAGTACGGCGGGGGACAGGGTTTCGTTATTC
TRBV28	TRBJ2-7	.	.	CARNPSSGVGYKQYF	TGTGCCAGAAATCCTTCATCCGGGGTCGGCTACAAGCAGTACTTC
TRBV19	TRBJ2-1	.	TRBD2	CASSTSLAGGYNEQFF	TGTGCCAGTAGTACATCTCTAGCGGGGGGCTACAATGAGCAGTTCTTC
TRBV5-4	TRBJ1-2	once	.	CASSPYLSATDNYGYTF	TGTGCTAGCAGCCCGTACCTCTCCGCGACGGACAACTACGGCTACACCTTC
TRBV7-9	TRBJ2-3	.	TRBD2	CASTDETSGSGTQYF	TGTGCCAGCACCGACGAGACCAGCGGGAGTGGTACGCAGTATTTT
TRBV11-2	TRBJ2-1	.	.	CTNSLEVSSYNEHFF	TGTACCAACAGCTTAGAGGTTAGCTCCTACAATGAGCATTTCTTC
TRBV4-1	TRBJ2-1	few	.	CASGEEIVGAEQFF	TGCGCCAGCGGGGAGGAGATAGTTGGGGCCGAGCAGTTCTTC
TRBV28	TRBJ2-4	.	.	CASSRSGLAQNIQYF	TGTGCCAGCAGCCGAAGCGGTCTAGCCCAAAACATTCAGTACTTC
TRBV11-2	TRBJ1-6	.	.	CASSFTGSPLHF	TGTGCCAGCAGCTTTACCGGGTCACCCCTCCACTTT
TRBV20-1	TRBJ1-3	.	.	CSATHSPSGNTIYF	TGCAGTGCTACACATAGCCCGTCTGGAAACACCATATATTTT
TRBV4-2	TRBJ2-5	.	.	CASSQEKIGTGGSGGGDTQYF	TGTGCCAGTAGCCAAGAGAAGATCGGAACAGGGGGATCGGGGGGGGGAGATACCCAGTACTTC
TRBV11-2	TRBJ2-1	once	.	CASSLGVSSYDEQFF	TGTGCCAGCAGCCTAGGGGTTAGCTCCTACGATGAGCAGTTCTTC
TRBV4-1	TRBJ2-7	.	.	CASSQDEAGLTDF	TGCGCCAGCAGCCAAGATGAGGCGGGGCTTACGGACTTC
TRBV11-2	TRBJ2-2	.	.	CASSLGGIAGSGGLFF	TGTGCCAGCAGCTTAGGGGGGATCGCGGGATCCGGGGGGCTGTTTTTT
TRBV11-2	TRBJ2-3	.	.	CASSSTSGTDTQYF	TGTGCCAGCAGCTCGACCAGCGGCACAGATACGCAGTACTTT
TRBV30	TRBJ2-7	.	.	CAWSSRGTCYEQYF	TGTGCCTGGAGCTCGAGAGGGACCTGCTACGAGCAGTACTTC
TRBV11-2	TRBJ2-2	.	.	CASSFTGTGAGELFF	TGTGCCAGCAGCTTTACCGGGACGGGGGCCGGGGAGCTGTTTTTT
TRBV6-5	TRBJ2-3	.	.	CASSQVTGDTRYF	TGTGCCAGCAGTCAAGTTACGGGAGATACGCGGTATTTT
TRBV10-1	TRBJ2-3	.	.	CASSEFVATDTQYF	TGCGCCAGCAGTGAGTTTGTAGCCACAGATACGCAGTATTTT
TRBV11-2	TRBJ2-7	.	TRBD1	CASSLTGKGNEQYF	TGTGCCAGCAGCTTGACAGGGAAGGGGAACGAGCAGTACTTC
TRBV20-1	TRBJ2-2	.	.	CSATGGGTGELFF	TGCAGTGCTACCGGGGGCGGCACCGGGGAGCTGTTTTTT
TRBV29-1	TRBJ2-5	many	.	CSVEVAALQETQYF	TGCAGCGTTGAAGTAGCAGCACTCCAAGAGACCCAGTACTTC
TRBV28	TRBJ1-5	.	.	CASSFYSNQHQHF	TGTGCCAGCAGTTTTTATAGCAATCAGCACCAGCACTTT
TRBV4-2	TRBJ2-5	.	.	CASSQGVVETQYF	TGTGCCAGCAGCCAAGGCGTGGTAGAGACCCAGTACTTC
TRBV11-3	TRBJ1-1	many	TRBD1	CASSSRRDSEAFF	TGTGCCAGCAGCTCTCGTCGGGACAGTGAAGCTTTCTTT
TRBV4-1	TRBJ2-5	.	.	CASSREVASWSEGTQYF	TGCGCCAGCAGCCGAGAGGTGGCTAGCTGGAGTGAGGGGACCCAGTACTTC
TRBV5-4	TRBJ2-5	.	TRBD1	CASSLAPGGGKTQYF	TGTGCCAGCAGCTTGGCCCCAGGGGGCGGGAAGACCCAGTACTTC
TRBV11-1	TRBJ2-7	.	.	CADSPSALAAHYEQYF	TGTGCCGACAGCCCCTCTGCCCTAGCTGCACACTACGAGCAATACTTC
TRBV29-1	TRBJ1-2	.	TRBD1	CSVSDRGTANYGYTF	TGCAGCGTGAGCGACAGGGGTACAGCTAACTATGGCTACACCTTC
TRBV29-1	TRBJ1-4	.	.	CSVETALNEKLFF	TGCAGCGTTGAAACCGCTCTAAATGAAAAACTGTTTTTT
TRBV6-5	TRBJ2-5	.	.	CASSHGTEGTQYF	TGTGCCAGCAGTCACGGGACGGAGGGGACCCAGTACTTC
TRBV5-4	TRBJ2-6	.	.	CASSPTVGSGANVLTF	TGTGCCAGCAGCCCGACGGTAGGCTCTGGGGCCAACGTCCTGACTTTC
TRBV11-2	TRBJ2-5	few	.	CASSGHGGETQYF	TGTGCCAGCAGCGGGCATGGGGGGGAGACCCAGTACTTC
TRBV12-3/TRBV12-4	TRBJ2-1	once	.	CASTLGGEQFF	TGTGCCAGCACCCTGGGGGGTGAGCAGTTCTTC
TRBV20-1	TRBJ1-5	few	.	CSAREELVGNQLQHF	TGCAGTGCTCGGGAGGAGTTGGTGGGCAATCAGCTCCAGCATTTT
TRBV20-1	TRBJ2-7	.	TRBD1	CGVRDRKRYEQYF	TGCGGTGTTAGGGACAGAAAACGCTACGAGCAGTACTTC
TRBV11-2	TRBJ2-7	.	.	CASSPGETYEQYF	TGTGCCAGCAGCCCCGGAGAAACTTACGAGCAGTACTTC
TRBV4-1	TRBJ2-7	.	.	CTRSQDPIIPYEQYF	TGCACCAGAAGCCAAGACCCCATCATCCCCTACGAGCAGTACTTC
TRBV20-1	TRBJ2-2	.	.	CGARTGLKAETGEPFF	TGCGGTGCTAGGACGGGACTGAAGGCAGAAACCGGGGAGCCGTTTTTT
TRBV10-3	TRBJ2-7	.	TRBD1	CAISESGQWQHF	TGTGCCATCAGTGAGTCGGGACAGTGGCAGCACTTC
TRBV4-1	TRBJ2-7	many	.	CASSQDLNYEQYF	TGCGCCAGCAGCCAAGATCTTAACTACGAGCAGTACTTC